The T cell receptor beta chain described here comes from a study of control samples from healthy donors and cancer patients. Trimming left V 5 bases short and J 0 bases short, with 7 bases between. This CDR3 contains 13 residues. The V gene's germline CDR1 is MNHEY and CDR2 SVGAGI. Clones were sequenced by immunoSEQ multiplex PCR, and TCRdb holds only the in-frame ones, with some missing. The data hold 98,000 or so clones, with about 85% observed a single time. The sample was blood. The V and J genes are TRBV6-5 and TRBJ1-1; D call uncertain. The sequence came from a woman in her seventies in good health. In DNA, the CDR3 is TGTGCCAGCAGTCCTACAGTGAACACTGAAGCTTTCTTT. This sequence encodes CASSPTVNTEAFF.